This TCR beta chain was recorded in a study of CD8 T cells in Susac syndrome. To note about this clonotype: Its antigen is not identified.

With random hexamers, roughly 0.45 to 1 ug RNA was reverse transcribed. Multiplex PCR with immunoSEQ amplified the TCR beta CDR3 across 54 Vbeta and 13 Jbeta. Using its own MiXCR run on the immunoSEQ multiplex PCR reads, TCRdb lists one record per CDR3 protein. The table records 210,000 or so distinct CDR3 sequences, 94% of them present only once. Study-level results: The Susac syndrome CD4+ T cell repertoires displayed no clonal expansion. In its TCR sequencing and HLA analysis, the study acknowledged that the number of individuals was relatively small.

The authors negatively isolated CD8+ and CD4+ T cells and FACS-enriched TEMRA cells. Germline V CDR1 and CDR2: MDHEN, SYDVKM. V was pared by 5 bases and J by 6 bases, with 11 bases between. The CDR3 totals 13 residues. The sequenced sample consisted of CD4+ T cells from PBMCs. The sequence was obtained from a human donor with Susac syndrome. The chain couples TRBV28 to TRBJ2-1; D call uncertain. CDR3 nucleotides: TGTGCCAGCAGTCCCCCCCCTACCAATGAGCAGTTCTTC. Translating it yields CASSPPPTNEQFF.